Presented here are 20 T cell receptor beta chains from one specimen sequenced in a study of cytomegalovirus exposure and HLA in healthy donors (dated 2017 in TCRdb). Library prep was done by the immunoSEQ multiplex PCR assay. For the multiplex PCR, a mixture combining 60 forward primers for TCR Vbeta segments and 13 reverse primers for TCR Jbeta segments was used. In TCRdb, the immuneACCESS table is reduced to in-frame sequences with V and J assigned. These tables do not hold every clone; where another copy was compared, an unresolved V gene accounts for under half, and the others remain unexplained. In this sample the table shows some 250,000 clones, 70% to 90% of which occur a single time. The ten most abundant clones make up almost 8% of the sample. The material sequenced was PBMCs. The receptors were gathered from a woman aged 60-70 years in good health and CMV-seropositive.

This clone was seen only once. The V gene is TRBV6-6, the J gene TRBJ2-2; possibly TRBD2 for D (6 bases). Germline CDR1 reads MNHNY; CDR2 reads SVGAGI (reference sequence). There are 12 residues in the CDR3. Trimming removed 7 bases from V and 4 bases from J, with 7 bases in between. The CDR3 DNA sequence: TGTGCCAGCATGGGAGGCACCGGGGAGCTGTTTTTT. This encodes CASMGGTGELFF.

This chain joins TRBV5-1 and TRBJ2-7; 8 nucleotides agree with TRBD2. Germline V gene data show CDR1 as SGHRS and CDR2 as YFSETQ. V shed 3 bases and J 1 base; nucleotides not matched to a gene: 9. The CDR3 is 16 amino acids. The CDR3 sequence is CASSSQSGSVSYEQYF. The DNA of the CDR3 is TGCGCCAGCAGCTCCCAGAGCGGGAGCGTGTCCTACGAGCAGTACTTC.

The rearrangement uses TRBV28 and TRBJ2-7, with a tentative D call TRBD2 (5 bases). The V gene's germline CDR1 is MDHEN and CDR2 SYDVKM. There are 13 residues in the CDR3. V lost 8 bases and J lost 6, with 17 bases in between. The CDR3 is CASRHGGSTEQYF. DNA of the CDR3: TGTGCCAGCCGTCACGGTGGGAGTACCGAGCAGTACTTC.

The chain joins TRBV30 to TRBJ1-1; 7 nucleotides match TRBD1. Trimming removed 0 bases from V and 7 bases from J; junction bases left unmatched: 5. From germline, CDR1 is GTSNPN and CDR2 SVGIG (reference sequence). This CDR3 has 13 amino acids. CDR3 amino acids: CAWSVPGGNEAFF. CDR3 nucleotides: TGTGCCTGGAGTGTCCCAGGGGGAAATGAAGCTTTCTTT.

V is TRBV9 and J is TRBJ2-1; possible D gene TRBD1, 5 bases. Between the trimmed V and J ends, which lost 3 bases and 4 bases, there was a span of 8 bases. CDR3 size: 13 residues. The germline V gene has CDR1 SGDLS and CDR2 YYNGEE. The CDR3 DNA reads as TGTGCCAGCAGCGCTCAGGGTTACAATGAGCAGTTCTTC. As protein: CASSAQGYNEQFF.

The sample holds one count of this clone. The rearrangement joins TRBV5-4 to TRBJ2-7; 9 bases line up with TRBD2. The CDR3 sequence is 14 residues long. Germline V gives CDR1 SGHNT, CDR2 YYREEE (reference sequence). Germline trimming cut 4 bases from V and 1 base from J; bases unmatched to any gene: 3. Here the CDR3 reads CASSPSGKSYEQYF. The CDR3 region has the DNA TGTGCCAGCAGCCCTAGCGGGAAGTCCTACGAGCAGTACTTC.

The gene calls are TRBV11-2 and TRBJ1-1; no firm D call. The CDR3 runs 19 residues. The V gene lost 1 base and the J gene lost 4 bases, with 25 bases spanning the gap. Germline CDR1 and CDR2: SGHAT and FQNNGV. CDR3: CASSLGSGRRVWNGTEAFF. The CDR3 nucleotides read TGTGCCAGCAGCTTAGGTTCGGGGAGGAGGGTGTGGAATGGCACTGAAGCTTTCTTT.

This clone was found a few times. CDR3: CASSFNPGGPQHF. The CDR3 DNA sequence: TGTGCCAGCAGCTTTAACCCGGGTGGGCCCCAGCATTTT. The chain carries TRBV5-6 and TRBJ1-5; the D is unclear. The CDR3 has 13 residues. Germline values: CDR1 SGHDT, CDR2 YYEEEE. V was pared by 2 bases and J by 9 bases, with 12 bases between.

The V gene is TRBV19, the J gene TRBJ1-1; 7 nucleotides align to TRBD1. V lost 8 bases to trimming and J lost 3 bases; unmatched junction nucleotides: 12. Per the germline V gene, CDR1 is LNHDA and CDR2 is SQIVND (reference sequence). The CDR3 runs 15 residues. The CDR3 bases are TGTGCCAGTCGTCACGGACAGGAAATTCACACTGAAGCTTTCTTT. Translated, it gives CASRHGQEIHTEAFF. The full variable domain, in which reference TRBV19 and TRBJ1-1 provide the parts outside the CDR3, is DGGITQSPKYLFRKEGQNVTLSCEQNLNHDAMYWYRQDPGQGLRLIYYSQIVNDFQKGDIAEGYSVSREKKESFPLTVTSAQKNPTAFYLCASRHGQEIHTEAFFGQGTRLTVV.

The chain carries TRBV9 and TRBJ1-3; no firm D call. The CDR3 sequence is 17 residues long. V gave up 2 bases and J gave up 0 bases, with 15 bases separating them. Germline-derived CDR1 and CDR2 are SGDLS and YYNGEE. The CDR3 DNA is TGTGCCAGCAGCGTTGGGAGGTCCACAAACTCTGGAAACACCATATATTTT. It encodes CASSVGRSTNSGNTIYF.

V gene TRBV5-6 combines with J gene TRBJ1-2; 8 positions match TRBD1. V dropped 6 bases and J dropped 10; count of bases not matched to a gene: 14. The CDR3 is 14 amino acids. CDR1 SGHDT and CDR2 YYEEEE come from the germline V gene. CDR3 region: CASTLEGQAPYYTF. In DNA form, the CDR3 reads TGTGCCAGCACCCTTGAGGGACAGGCTCCTTACTACACCTTC.

Regarding this clone: One end of the junction is discordant with germline, which a read error may explain. The chain links TRBV5-1 to TRBJ2-3; D is possibly TRBD2 (5 bases). The CDR3 loop spans 17 amino acids. The germline V gene has CDR1 SGHRS and CDR2 YFSETQ. DNA of the CDR3: TGCGCCAGCAGCTTGGTGGGCTCCACTGCGGGCACAGATGCGCAGTATTTT. Translating gives CASSLVGSTAGTDAQYF.

The J gene is TRBJ1-5, the V gene TRBV10-3, with TRBD1 identical over 7 bases. The germline V gene encodes CDR1 ENHRY and CDR2 SYGVKD. The CDR3 has 14 amino acids. The ends lost 5 bases at V and 0 bases at J; junction bases unmatched: 1. The CDR3 loop is CAISRDSSNQPQHF. DNA for the CDR3: TGTGCCATCAGTCGGGACAGTAGCAATCAGCCCCAGCATTTT.

This clone is a singleton in its sample. The chain couples TRBV27 to TRBJ1-5; TRBD1 matches at 7 bases. V lost 5 bases, J lost 1 base, and 5 bases stayed unmatched. CDR1 is MNHEY, CDR2 SMNVEV, per germline (reference sequence). The CDR3 has 15 amino acids. The CDR3 DNA follows: TGTGCCAGCAGTGCTCAGGGGGGAAGCAATCAGCCCCAGCATTTT. Protein product: CASSAQGGSNQPQHF.

This chain uses TRBV11-3 with TRBJ1-1; D may be TRBD1 (5 bases). Germline-derived CDR1 and CDR2 are SGHNT and YENEEA. V was pared by 5 bases and J by 1 base, with 14 bases between. This CDR3 is built from 15 residues. CDR3 DNA: TGTGCCAGCAGCCGGGGCGGAGGGGCGAACACTGAAGCTTTCTTT. Encoded protein: CASSRGGGANTEAFF.

This clone was seen once. The chain employs TRBV5-1 and TRBJ1-2; D might be TRBD1 (5 bases). This CDR3 comprises 12 residues. Germline CDR1 reads SGHRS; CDR2 reads YFSETQ. V shed 5 bases and J shed 4 bases, with 9 bases lying between them. CDR3 amino acids: CASSDSPYGYTF. The CDR3 bases are TGCGCCAGCAGTGACAGTCCCTATGGCTACACCTTC.

This sequence joins TRBV19 and TRBJ2-1; 13 nucleotides align to TRBD2. CDR3 length: 19 amino acids. J lost 1 base, V lost 1 base, and 7 bases had no gene match. The V gene's germline CDR1 is LNHDA and CDR2 SQIVND (reference sequence). CDR3 bases: TGTGCCAGTAGTATAGCCCTGGGACTAGCGGGATCTTCCTACAATGAGCAGTTCTTC. This translates into CASSIALGLAGSSYNEQFF.

The chain joins TRBV5-4 to TRBJ2-1; D is possibly TRBD2 (7 bases). This CDR3 comprises 13 residues. Trimming removed 0 bases from V and 12 bases from J, with 13 bases in between. Germline values: CDR1 SGHNT, CDR2 YYREEE (reference sequence). The CDR3 DNA sequence: TGTGCCAGCAGCTTGGACAGGGAGGGGGTGCAGTTCTTC. Its translation is CASSLDREGVQFF.

As regards this clone: Relative to the germline gene, one junction end is altered; a read error may explain this. J is TRBJ2-7 and V is TRBV5-1; possible D gene TRBD2, 5 bases. The CDR3 is 13 amino acids. Looked up from germline, CDR1 is SGHRS and CDR2 is YFSETQ. The CDR3 reads CASSEEVTYERYF. The CDR3, as DNA: TGCGCCAGCAGCGAGGAGGTAACCTACGAGCGGTACTTC.

The chain has TRBV21-1 and TRBJ1-1. TRBV21-1 is noted as a pseudogene. There are 15 residues in the CDR3. For the CDR3, the DNA is TGTGCCAGCAGCTCAGTAGCGGGGGAGAACACTGAAGCTTTCTTT. Amino acid sequence: CASSSVAGENTEAFF.